This T cell receptor beta chain was identified in a study of T cell repertoires in cytomegalovirus infection. Study overall: Through public TCR beta signatures, both CMV infection and matching HLA type were indicated.

Notes on the study in general: Cumulated frequencies of public TCR beta families served to identify carriers of CMV plus the relevant HLA. In two of eight donors, the top clonotype was HLA-C-restricted CMV-specific.

TCRdb reprocessed the reads with MiXCR, giving one entry per CDR3 protein. The table lists approximately 400,000 distinct CDR3 sequences, 30% to 40% of them singletons. This clonotype came up many times. The target antigen is unknown. CDR3 length: 15 amino acids. Germline values: CDR1 SGHTA, CDR2 FQGNSA. V dropped 2 bases and J dropped 2 bases, with 12 bases sitting between them. The source is a human donor in good health (CMV status not recorded). Some clones in this sample may be carry-over from other donors' samples. The sample comprised PBMCs. This sequence joins TRBV7-2 and TRBJ2-5; no clear D gene. The CDR3 DNA follows: TGTGCCAGCAGCTTATCCCCGATTTTACAAGAGACCCAGTACTTC. The encoded protein is CASSLSPILQETQYF. The full variable domain, rest sourced from reference TRBV7-2 and TRBJ2-5, is GAGVSQSPSNKVTEKGKDVELRCDPISGHTALYWYRQSLGQGLEFLIYFQGNSAPDKSGLPSDRFSAERTGGSVSTLTIQRTQQEDSAVYLCASSLSPILQETQYFGPGTRLLVL.